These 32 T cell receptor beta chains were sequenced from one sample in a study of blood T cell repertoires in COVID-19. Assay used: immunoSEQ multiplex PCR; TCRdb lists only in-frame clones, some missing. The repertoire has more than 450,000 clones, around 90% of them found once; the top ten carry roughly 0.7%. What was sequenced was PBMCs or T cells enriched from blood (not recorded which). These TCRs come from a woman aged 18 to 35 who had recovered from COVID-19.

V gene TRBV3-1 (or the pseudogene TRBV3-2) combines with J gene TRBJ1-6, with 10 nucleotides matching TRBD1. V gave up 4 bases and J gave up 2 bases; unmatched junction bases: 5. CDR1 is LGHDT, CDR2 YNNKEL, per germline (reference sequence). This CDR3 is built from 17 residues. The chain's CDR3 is CASSPPGTGAYNSPLHF. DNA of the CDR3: TGTGCCAGCAGCCCACCCGGGACAGGGGCCTATAATTCACCCCTCCACTTT.

The CDR3 region is CSVEYAVNTEAFF. The CDR3 DNA sequence: TGCAGCGTTGAATACGCGGTGAACACTGAAGCTTTCTTT. V usage is TRBV29-1 and J usage is TRBJ1-1; D unresolved. Looked up from germline, CDR1 is SQVTM and CDR2 is ANQGSEA. V was trimmed by 2 bases and J by 0 bases, leaving 7 bases between them. This CDR3 has 13 residues.

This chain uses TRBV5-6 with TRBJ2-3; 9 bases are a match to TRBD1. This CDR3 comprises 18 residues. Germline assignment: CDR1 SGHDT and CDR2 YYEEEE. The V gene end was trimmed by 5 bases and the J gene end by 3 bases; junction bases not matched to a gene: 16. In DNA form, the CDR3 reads TGTGCCAGCAGTATAAGACCGGGACAGGGTTTTAAGACAGATACGCAGTATTTT. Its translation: CASSIRPGQGFKTDTQYF.

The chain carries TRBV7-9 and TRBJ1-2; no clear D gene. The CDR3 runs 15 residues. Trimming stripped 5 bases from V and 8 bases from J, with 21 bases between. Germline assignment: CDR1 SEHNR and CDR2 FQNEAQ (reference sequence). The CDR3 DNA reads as TGTGCCAGCAGCCCTTATACAGAGAGGGTCTGGGGCTACACCTTC. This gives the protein CASSPYTERVWGYTF.

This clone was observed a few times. In DNA, the CDR3 is TGTGCCATCAGTGAGTCGAGCCAGGAAAATGAAAAACTGTTTTTT. Amino acids: CAISESSQENEKLFF. This chain connects TRBV10-3 to TRBJ1-4; D unclear. The V gene's germline CDR1 is ENHRY and CDR2 SYGVKD. V shed 0 bases and J shed 5 bases, with 10 bases lying between them. The CDR3 is 15 residues long.

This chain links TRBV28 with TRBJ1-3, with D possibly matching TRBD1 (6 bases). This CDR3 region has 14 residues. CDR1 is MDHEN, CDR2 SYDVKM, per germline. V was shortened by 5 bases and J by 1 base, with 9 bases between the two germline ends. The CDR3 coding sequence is TGTGCCAGCAGTACACAGGGATCTGGAAACACCATATATTTT. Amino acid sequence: CASSTQGSGNTIYF.

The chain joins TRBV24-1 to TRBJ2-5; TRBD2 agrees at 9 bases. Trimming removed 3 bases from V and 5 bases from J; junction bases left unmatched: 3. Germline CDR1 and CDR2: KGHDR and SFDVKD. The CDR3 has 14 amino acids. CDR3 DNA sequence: TGTGCCACCAGTGATAGCGGGGGGAGGGAGACCCAGTACTTC. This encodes CATSDSGGRETQYF.

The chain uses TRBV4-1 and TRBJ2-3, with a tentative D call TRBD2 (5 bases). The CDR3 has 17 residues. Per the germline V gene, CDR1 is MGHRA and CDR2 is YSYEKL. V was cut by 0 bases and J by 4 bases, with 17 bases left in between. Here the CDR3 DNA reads TGCGCCAGCAGCCAAGATAGGACGGGAAGGTGGGCAGATACGCAGTATTTT. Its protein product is CASSQDRTGRWADTQYF.

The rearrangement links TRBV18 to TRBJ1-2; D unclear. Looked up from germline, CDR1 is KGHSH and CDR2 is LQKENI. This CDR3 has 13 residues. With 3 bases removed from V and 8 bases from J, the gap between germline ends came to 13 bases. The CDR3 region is CASSPAGWEGYTF. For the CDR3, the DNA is TGTGCCAGCTCACCCGCGGGGTGGGAAGGCTACACCTTC.

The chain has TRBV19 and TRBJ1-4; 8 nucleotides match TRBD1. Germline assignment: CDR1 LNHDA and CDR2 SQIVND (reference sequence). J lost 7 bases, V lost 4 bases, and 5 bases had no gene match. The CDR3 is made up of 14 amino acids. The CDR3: CASSNRDRPEKLFF. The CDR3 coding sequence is TGTGCCAGTAGTAACCGGGACAGGCCTGAAAAACTGTTTTTT.

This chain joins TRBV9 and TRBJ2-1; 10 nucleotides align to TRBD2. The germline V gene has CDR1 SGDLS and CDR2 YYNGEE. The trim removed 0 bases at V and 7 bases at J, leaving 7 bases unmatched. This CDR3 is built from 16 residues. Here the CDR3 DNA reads TGTGCCAGCAGCGTAGCTGGAAGCGGGGGGGCAAATGAGCAGTTCTTC. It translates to CASSVAGSGGANEQFF.

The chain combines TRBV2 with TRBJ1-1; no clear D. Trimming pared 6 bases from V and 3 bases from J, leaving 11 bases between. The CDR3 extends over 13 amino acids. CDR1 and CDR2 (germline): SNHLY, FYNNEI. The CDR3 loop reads CASRRLRDTEAFF. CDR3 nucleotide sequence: TGTGCCAGCAGACGGTTGAGGGACACTGAAGCTTTCTTT.

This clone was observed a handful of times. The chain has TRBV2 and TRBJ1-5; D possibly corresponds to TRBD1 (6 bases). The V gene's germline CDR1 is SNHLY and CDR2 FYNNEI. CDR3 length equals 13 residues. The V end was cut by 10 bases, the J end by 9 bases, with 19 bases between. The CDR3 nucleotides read TGTGCCACCGGGGGGGGGCCCGAGAGGCCCCAGCATTTT. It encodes CATGGGPERPQHF.

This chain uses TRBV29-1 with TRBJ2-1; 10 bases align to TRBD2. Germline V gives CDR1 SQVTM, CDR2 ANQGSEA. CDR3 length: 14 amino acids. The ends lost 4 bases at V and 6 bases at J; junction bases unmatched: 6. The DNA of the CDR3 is TGCAGCGTTGGCGGGCTAGCGGGGGCCAATGAGCAGTTCTTC. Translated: CSVGGLAGANEQFF.

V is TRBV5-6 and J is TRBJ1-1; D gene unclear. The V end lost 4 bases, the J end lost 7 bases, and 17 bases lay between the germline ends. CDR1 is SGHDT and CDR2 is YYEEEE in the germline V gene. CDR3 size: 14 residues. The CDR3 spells CASSPSGRGLEAFF. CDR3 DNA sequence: TGTGCCAGCAGCCCCTCCGGCAGAGGCCTTGAAGCTTTCTTT.

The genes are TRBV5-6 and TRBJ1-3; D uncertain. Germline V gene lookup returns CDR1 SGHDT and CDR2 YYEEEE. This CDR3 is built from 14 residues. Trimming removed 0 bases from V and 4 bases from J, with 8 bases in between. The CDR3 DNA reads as TGTGCCAGCAGCTTGGACGGTGCCGGAAACACCATATATTTT. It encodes CASSLDGAGNTIYF.

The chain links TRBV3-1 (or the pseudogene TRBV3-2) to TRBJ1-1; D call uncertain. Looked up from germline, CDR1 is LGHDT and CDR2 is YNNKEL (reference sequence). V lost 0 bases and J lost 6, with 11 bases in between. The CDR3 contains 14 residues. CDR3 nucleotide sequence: TGTGCCAGCAGCCAAGATCGTGTTTTCGCTGAAGCTTTCTTT. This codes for CASSQDRVFAEAFF.

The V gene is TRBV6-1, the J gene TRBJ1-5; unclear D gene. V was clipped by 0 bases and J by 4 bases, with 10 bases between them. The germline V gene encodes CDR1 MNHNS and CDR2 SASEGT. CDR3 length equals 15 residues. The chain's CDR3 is CASSEAGLSNQPQHF. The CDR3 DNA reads TGTGCCAGCAGTGAAGCTGGACTTTCTAATCAGCCCCAGCATTTT.

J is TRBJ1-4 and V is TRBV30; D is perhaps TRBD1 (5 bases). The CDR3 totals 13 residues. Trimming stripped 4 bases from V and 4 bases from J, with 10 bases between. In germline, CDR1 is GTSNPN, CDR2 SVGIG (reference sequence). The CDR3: CAWNSGFNEKLFF. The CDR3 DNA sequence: TGTGCCTGGAATTCAGGGTTTAATGAAAAACTGTTTTTT. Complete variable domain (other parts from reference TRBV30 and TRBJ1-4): SQTIHQWPATLVQPVGSPLSLECTVEGTSNPNLYWYRQAAGRGLQLLFYSVGIGQISSEVPQNLSASRPQDRQFILSSKKLLLSDSGFYLCAWNSGFNEKLFFGSGTQLSVL.

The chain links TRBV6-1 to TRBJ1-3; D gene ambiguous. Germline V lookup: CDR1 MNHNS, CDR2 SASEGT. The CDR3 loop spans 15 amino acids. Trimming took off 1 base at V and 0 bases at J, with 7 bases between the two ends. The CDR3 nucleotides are TGTGCCAGCAGTGAAGGTTACTTCTCTGGAAACACCATATATTTT. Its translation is CASSEGYFSGNTIYF.

CDR3 residues: CASSPGNIQYF. For the CDR3, the DNA is TGTGCCAGCAGCCCGGGAAACATTCAGTACTTC. The J gene is TRBJ2-4, the V gene TRBV28, with D uncertain. The CDR3 runs to 11 residues. Germline values: CDR1 MDHEN, CDR2 SYDVKM. Trimming removed 6 bases at V and 6 bases at J, with 6 bases between.

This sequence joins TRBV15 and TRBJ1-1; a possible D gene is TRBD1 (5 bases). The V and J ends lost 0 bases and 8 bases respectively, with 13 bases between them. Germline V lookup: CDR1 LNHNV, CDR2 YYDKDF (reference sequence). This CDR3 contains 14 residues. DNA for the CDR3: TGTGCCACCAGCAGAGATTGGGGAAAGGGGGAAGCTTTCTTT. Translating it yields CATSRDWGKGEAFF.

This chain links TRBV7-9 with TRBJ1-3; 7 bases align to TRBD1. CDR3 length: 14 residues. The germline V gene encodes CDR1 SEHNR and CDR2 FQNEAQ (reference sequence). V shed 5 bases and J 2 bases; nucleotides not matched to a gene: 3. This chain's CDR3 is CASSDGTAGNTIYF. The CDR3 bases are TGTGCCAGCAGCGATGGGACAGCTGGAAACACCATATATTTT.

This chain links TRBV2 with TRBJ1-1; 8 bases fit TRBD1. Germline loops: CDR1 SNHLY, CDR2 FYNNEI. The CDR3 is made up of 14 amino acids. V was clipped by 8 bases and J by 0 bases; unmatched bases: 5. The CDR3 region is CASLEGQVNTEAFF. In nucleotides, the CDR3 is TGTGCCAGCTTGGAGGGACAGGTGAACACTGAAGCTTTCTTT.

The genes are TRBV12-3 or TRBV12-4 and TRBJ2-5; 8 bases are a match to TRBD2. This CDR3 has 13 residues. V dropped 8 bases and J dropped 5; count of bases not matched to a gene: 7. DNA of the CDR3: TGTGCCAGCGGATCCGGGGGGGCGGAGACCCAGTACTTC. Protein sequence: CASGSGGAETQYF.

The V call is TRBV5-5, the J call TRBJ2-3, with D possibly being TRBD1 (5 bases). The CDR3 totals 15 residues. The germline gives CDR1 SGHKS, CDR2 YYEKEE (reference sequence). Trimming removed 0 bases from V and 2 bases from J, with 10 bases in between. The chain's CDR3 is CASSLDWGVTDTQYF. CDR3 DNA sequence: TGTGCCAGCAGCTTGGACTGGGGCGTCACAGATACGCAGTATTTT.

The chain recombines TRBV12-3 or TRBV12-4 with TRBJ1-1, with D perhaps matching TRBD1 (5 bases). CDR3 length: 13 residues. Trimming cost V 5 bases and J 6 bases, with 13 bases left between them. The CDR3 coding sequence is TGTGCCAGCAGTCCCCAGGGAAGGGCTGAAGCTTTCTTT. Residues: CASSPQGRAEAFF.

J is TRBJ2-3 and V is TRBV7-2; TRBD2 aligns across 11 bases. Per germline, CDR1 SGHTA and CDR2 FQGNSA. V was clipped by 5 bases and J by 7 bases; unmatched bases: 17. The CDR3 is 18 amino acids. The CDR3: CASSLRASGGPSGYTQYF. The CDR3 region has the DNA TGTGCCAGCAGCCTTAGGGCTAGCGGGGGGCCTTCAGGCTATACGCAGTATTTT.

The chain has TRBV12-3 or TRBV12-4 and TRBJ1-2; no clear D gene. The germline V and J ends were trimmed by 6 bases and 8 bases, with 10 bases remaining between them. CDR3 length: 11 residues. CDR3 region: CASSHTWGYTF. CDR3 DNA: TGTGCCAGCAGCCACACCTGGGGCTACACCTTC.

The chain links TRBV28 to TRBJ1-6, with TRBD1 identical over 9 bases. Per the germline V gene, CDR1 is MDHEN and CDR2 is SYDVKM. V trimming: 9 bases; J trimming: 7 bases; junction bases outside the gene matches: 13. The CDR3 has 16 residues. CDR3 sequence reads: CASGGTNRGPNSPLHF. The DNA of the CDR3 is TGTGCCAGTGGTGGAACCAACAGGGGGCCAAATTCACCCCTCCACTTT.

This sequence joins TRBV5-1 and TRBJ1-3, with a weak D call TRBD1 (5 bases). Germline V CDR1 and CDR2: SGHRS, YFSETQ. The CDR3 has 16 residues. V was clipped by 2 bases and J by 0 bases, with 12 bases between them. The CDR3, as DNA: TGCGCCAGCAGCTTCCAGGGCCCCTACTCTGGAAACACCATATATTTT. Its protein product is CASSFQGPYSGNTIYF. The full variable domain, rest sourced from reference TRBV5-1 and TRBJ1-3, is KAGVTQTPRYLIKTRGQQVTLSCSPISGHRSVSWYQQTPGQGLQFLFEYFSETQRNKGNFPGRFSGRQFSNSRSEMNVSTLELGDSALYLCASSFQGPYSGNTIYFGEGSWLTVV.

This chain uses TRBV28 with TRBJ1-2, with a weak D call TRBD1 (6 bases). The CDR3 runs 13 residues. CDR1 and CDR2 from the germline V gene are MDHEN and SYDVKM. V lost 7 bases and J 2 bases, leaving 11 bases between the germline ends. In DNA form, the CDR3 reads TGTGCCAGCAAGGGGGAGGGAAACTATGGCTACACCTTC. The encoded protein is CASKGEGNYGYTF.